One and the same sample provided the 7 T cell receptor beta chains below, sequenced in a study of blood T cell repertoires in COVID-19 (dated by TCRdb to the early 2020s). The library came from the immunoSEQ multiplex PCR assay. Drawn from immuneACCESS, this table holds only the in-frame rearrangements with V and J called that TCRdb kept. Clones are partly lost; checked studies trace under half to an unresolved V gene and leave the rest unexplained. The sample profile shows about 250,000 clones; about 80% of them were found once. Of the sample, more than 7% falls within the top ten clones. Sequenced input: peripheral blood. The receptors here all came from a man older than 75 with acute or convalescent COVID-19.

This clone occurred a few times. The chain recombines TRBV14 with TRBJ2-1; the D is unclear. Germline V gene data show CDR1 as SGHDN and CDR2 as FVKESK. This CDR3 is 16 amino acids long. With 0 bases removed from V and 0 bases from J, the gap between germline ends came to 9 bases. The CDR3 sequence is CASSQDYLSSYNEQFF. The DNA of the CDR3 is TGTGCCAGCAGCCAAGATTATTTGAGCTCCTACAATGAGCAGTTCTTC.

This clone was seen only once. V usage is TRBV14 and J usage is TRBJ2-7, with D possibly TRBD2 on 5 matching bases. In germline, CDR1 is SGHDN, CDR2 FVKESK. The ends were cut back, 4 bases at V and 2 bases at J, with 15 bases in the middle. This CDR3 comprises 15 residues. The CDR3 coding sequence is TGTGCCAGCAGCCGAAGGACTTATTCCACCTACGAGCAGTACTTC. It is translated as CASSRRTYSTYEQYF.

This chain uses TRBV7-9 with TRBJ2-4, with TRBD2 matching 8 bases. This CDR3 is 17 amino acids long. Trimming cost V 5 bases and J 1 base; bases outside gene matches: 10. From germline, CDR1 is SEHNR and CDR2 FQNEAQ (reference sequence). CDR3 in DNA: TGTGCCAGCAGCCCCGAATGGGTAGCGGGGGCCAAAAACATTCAGTACTTC. The encoded protein is CASSPEWVAGAKNIQYF.

The chain combines TRBV4-1 with TRBJ2-4; TRBD2 is a possible D gene (6 bases). The CDR3 spans 18 residues. V was shortened by 3 bases and J by 1 base, with 19 bases between the two germline ends. Germline V CDR1 and CDR2: MGHRA, YSYEKL. DNA for the CDR3: TGCGCCAGCAGCCACACCGGGATCTCTGGAGGGGCCAAAAACATTCAGTACTTC. Its protein product is CASSHTGISGGAKNIQYF.

The V gene is TRBV7-9, the J gene TRBJ1-4; D unclear. CDR3 length: 16 amino acids. Germline CDR1 and CDR2: SEHNR and FQNEAQ (reference sequence). Trimming shortened V by 2 bases and J by 0 bases, and 10 bases separated the two germline ends. Written as DNA, the CDR3 is TGTGCCAGCAGCTTATTGGAGTGGGCAACTAATGAAAAACTGTTTTTT. The encoded protein is CASSLLEWATNEKLFF.

CDR3 loop: CASSSSSAGGTGELFF. The DNA for the CDR3 is TGTGCCAGCAGTTCTAGTTCAGCGGGTGGGACCGGGGAGCTGTTTTTT. The V call is TRBV11-2, the J call TRBJ2-2; possible D gene TRBD2, 6 bases. The CDR3 length is 16 residues. V was clipped by 6 bases and J by 5 bases, with 19 bases between them. Germline loops: CDR1 SGHAT, CDR2 FQNNGV.

The CDR3 spells CASSKADRVHEQYF. The DNA of the CDR3 is TGTGCCAGCAGCAAAGCGGACAGGGTCCACGAGCAGTACTTC. This sequence joins TRBV21-1 and TRBJ2-7; the D segment call TRBD1 is taken from the table without a DNA check. TRBV21-1 is noted as a pseudogene. This CDR3 comprises 14 residues.